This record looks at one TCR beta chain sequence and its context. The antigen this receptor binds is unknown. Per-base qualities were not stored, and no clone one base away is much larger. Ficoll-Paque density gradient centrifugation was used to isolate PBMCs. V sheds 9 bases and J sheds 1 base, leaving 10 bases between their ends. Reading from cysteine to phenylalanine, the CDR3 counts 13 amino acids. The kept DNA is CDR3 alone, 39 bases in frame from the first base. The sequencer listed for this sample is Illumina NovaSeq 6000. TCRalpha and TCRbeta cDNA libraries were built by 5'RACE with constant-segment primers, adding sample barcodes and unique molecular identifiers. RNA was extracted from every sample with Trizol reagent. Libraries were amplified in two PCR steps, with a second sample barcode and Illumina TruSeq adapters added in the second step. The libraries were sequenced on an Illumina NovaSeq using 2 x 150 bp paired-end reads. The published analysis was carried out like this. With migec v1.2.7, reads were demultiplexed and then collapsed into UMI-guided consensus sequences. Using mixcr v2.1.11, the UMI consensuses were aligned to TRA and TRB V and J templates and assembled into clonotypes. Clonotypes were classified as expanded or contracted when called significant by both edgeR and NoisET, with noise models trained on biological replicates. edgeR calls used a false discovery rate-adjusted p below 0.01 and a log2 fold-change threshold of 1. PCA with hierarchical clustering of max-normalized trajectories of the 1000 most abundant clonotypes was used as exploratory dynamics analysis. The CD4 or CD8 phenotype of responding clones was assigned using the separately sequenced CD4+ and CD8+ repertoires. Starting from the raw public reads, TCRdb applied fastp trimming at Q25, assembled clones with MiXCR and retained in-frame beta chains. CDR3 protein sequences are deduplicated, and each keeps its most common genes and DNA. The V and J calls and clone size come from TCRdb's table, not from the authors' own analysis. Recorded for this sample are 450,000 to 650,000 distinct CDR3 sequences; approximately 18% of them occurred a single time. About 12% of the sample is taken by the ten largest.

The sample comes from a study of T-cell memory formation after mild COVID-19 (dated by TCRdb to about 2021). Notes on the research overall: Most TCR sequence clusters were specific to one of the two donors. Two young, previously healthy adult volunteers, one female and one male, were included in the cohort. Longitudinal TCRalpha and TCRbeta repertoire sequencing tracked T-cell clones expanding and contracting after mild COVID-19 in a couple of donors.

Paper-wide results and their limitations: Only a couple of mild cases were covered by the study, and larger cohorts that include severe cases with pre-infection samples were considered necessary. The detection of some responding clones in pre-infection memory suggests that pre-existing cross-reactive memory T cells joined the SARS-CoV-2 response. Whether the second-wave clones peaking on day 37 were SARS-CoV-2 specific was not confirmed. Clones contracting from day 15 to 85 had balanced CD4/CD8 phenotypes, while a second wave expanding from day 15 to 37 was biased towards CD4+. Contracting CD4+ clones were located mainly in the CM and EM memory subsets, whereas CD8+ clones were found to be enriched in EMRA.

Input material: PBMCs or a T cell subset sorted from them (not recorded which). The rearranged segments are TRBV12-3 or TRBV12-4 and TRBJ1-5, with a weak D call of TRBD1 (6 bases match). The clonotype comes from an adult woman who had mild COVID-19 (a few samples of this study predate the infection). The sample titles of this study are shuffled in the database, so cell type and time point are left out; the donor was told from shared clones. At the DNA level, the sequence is TGTGCCAGTACAGGGAGAAGCAATCAGCCCCAGCATTTT. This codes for CASTGRSNQPQHF.